The entry below gives a single T cell receptor beta chain sequence along with its context. The data stem from a study of shared clonotypes between healthy human individuals. Profiling relied on immunoSEQ multiplex PCR, and the TCRdb table lists in-frame clones only, not all of them. Of some 2.4 million clones in the sample, roughly 93% were seen once. Germline V gene data show CDR1 as MNHEY and CDR2 as SMNVEV (reference sequence). The CDR3 runs to 13 residues. Deletions cut 2 bases from V and 4 bases from J, with 8 bases between. This receptor was obtained from a man between 18 and 29 years old in good health. Some clones in this sample may be carry-over from other donors' samples. The genes are TRBV27 and TRBJ1-1, with D uncertain. Material for sequencing was naive CD4+ T cells from PBMCs. As to subset: CD45RA+ positively selected. The CDR3 protein is CASSLTVFTEAFF. The CDR3 DNA reads TGTGCCAGCAGTTTAACCGTTTTCACTGAAGCTTTCTTT.